The clone carrying this TCR beta chain was seen a handful of times. Its antigen is unknown. This specimen belongs to a study of T-cell memory formation after mild COVID-19. Broader study findings: Largely, contracting CD4+ clones fell within CM and EM, and contracting CD8+ clones within EMRA.

Trimming removed 4 bases from V and 5 bases from J, with 15 bases in between. Germline loops: CDR1 SGHTA, CDR2 FQGNSA. This CDR3 region has 15 residues. Researchers used 5'RACE with constant-segment primers to make TCR alpha and TCR beta cDNA libraries that carry sample barcodes and UMIs. TCRdb analysed the 5' RACE reads with MiXCR anew, one entry per CDR3 protein. The profile covers 310,000 or so distinct CDR3 sequences, with less than 20% appearing a single time and roughly 22% taken by the ten largest. The gene calls are TRBV7-2 and TRBJ2-1; TRBD2 is a possible D gene (5 bases). The sample taken for sequencing was PBMCs or a T cell subset sorted from them (not recorded which). The TCR comes from a man younger than 35 who had mild COVID-19 (a few samples of this study predate the infection). Cell type and time point are not known. CDR3 region: CASSSPSGSHNEQFF. The CDR3 DNA reads as TGTGCCAGCAGCTCACCTTCGGGAAGCCACAATGAGCAGTTCTTC.